This T cell receptor beta chain is drawn from a study of shared clonotypes between healthy human individuals. Findings and caveats of the study: Approximately 4.6% of naive CD4 clonotypes were shared across a handful of donors.

There are 13 residues in the CDR3. V gave up 2 bases and J gave up 4 bases, with 12 bases separating them. Per the germline V gene, CDR1 is GTSNPN and CDR2 is SVGIG (reference sequence). Comment on this clone: Its antigen is still unknown.

Profiling relied on immunoSEQ multiplex PCR, and the TCRdb table lists in-frame clones only, not all of them. The data show 850,000 to 1,200,000 clones, around 76% seen once. V gene TRBV30 combines with J gene TRBJ2-7, with D perhaps TRBD1 (6 bases). The clonotype was recovered from a man younger than 35 in good health. Sequenced input: memory CD4+ T cells sorted from blood. Noted subset: CD45RA-negative fraction. CDR3 sequence: CAWSPGRGYEQYF. In DNA, the CDR3 is TGTGCCTGGAGTCCGGGCAGGGGATACGAGCAGTACTTC.